This T cell receptor (beta chain) was captured in a study of blood T cells in healthy people across ages. Study-wide results and limits: Any conclusive comparison of naive versus antigen-experienced cells was prevented by using unsorted PBMCs. With naive T cell percentage, TCR beta diversity showed a strong correlation.

Germline trimming cut 0 bases from V and 2 bases from J; bases unmatched to any gene: 7. The CDR3 covers 16 residues. Germline V gene data show CDR1 as DFQATT and CDR2 as SNEGSKA (reference sequence). In the case of this clonotype: No antigen is known for it.

Donor samples were obtained from healthy Caucasian individuals from Russia, aged about 6 to 95. Each sample had at least 6.5 million PBMCs isolated. The use of a sample-barcoded 5' primer and a J-beta primer mix characterized a second PCR of roughly 7 to 11 cycles. TCRdb used MiXCR to reprocess the 5' RACE reads, holding one entry per CDR3 protein. The sample consists of hundreds of thousands of distinct CDR3 sequences, roughly 41% of them appearing once. Sequencing was carried out using blood. The chain uses TRBV20-1 and TRBJ1-5; TRBD1 aligns across 7 bases. The sequence derives from a man older than 75 in good health. Here the CDR3 DNA reads TGCAGTGCTAGAGATTCCCCCGGGACAGGCAATCAGCCCCAGCATTTT. Amino acid sequence: CSARDSPGTGNQPQHF.